One T cell receptor beta chain is described in this entry. At one boundary the junction diverges from the germline segment, which might be a read error. This specimen comes from a study of blood T cells in healthy people across ages. Whole-study context: Template switching retrieved approximately one barcoded beta molecule for each two T cells.

Alongside a J-beta primer mix, a sample-barcoded 5' primer served in a second PCR lasting about 7 to 11 cycles. TCRdb used MiXCR to reprocess the 5' RACE reads, holding one entry per CDR3 protein. The data show 890,000 or so distinct CDR3 sequences, roughly 60% seen once. This CDR3 region has 17 residues. From germline, CDR1 is MGHRA and CDR2 YSYEKL. Healthy Russian Caucasian donors spanned ages about 6 to 95 years. The chain couples TRBV4-1 to TRBJ2-1; 8 bases agree with TRBD2. This TCR derives from a man younger than 40 in good health. The sequencing sample was made of blood. The CDR3, as DNA: TGTGTCAGCAGCCCAAGGGGAGGAGCGGGGGACGACAATGAGCAGTTCTTC. It translates to CVSSPRGGAGDDNEQFF.